Below are 13 T cell receptor beta chains sequenced from a single sample in a study of blood T cell repertoires in COVID-19. Sequencing used immunoSEQ multiplex PCR; TCRdb keeps in-frame clones, though not all of them. The sample has more than 200,000 clones, approximately 88% seen once. The sequenced material came from PBMCs or T cells enriched from blood (not recorded which). The receptors originated from a woman in her 30s who had been exposed to COVID-19.

V and J are TRBV18 and TRBJ2-7; D remains ambiguous. The CDR3 spans 12 residues. Germline-derived CDR1 and CDR2 are KGHSH and LQKENI. Trimming stripped 3 bases from V and 7 bases from J, with 10 bases between. The CDR3 loop reads CASSPLQFEQYF. The CDR3, as DNA: TGTGCCAGCTCACCTCTCCAGTTTGAGCAGTACTTC.

This sequence joins TRBV6-6 and TRBJ1-3; 7 nucleotides match TRBD1. From germline, CDR1 is MNHNY and CDR2 SVGAGI (reference sequence). Germline trimming cut 5 bases from V and 2 bases from J; bases unmatched to any gene: 9. The CDR3 runs to 16 residues. The CDR3 nucleotides read TGTGCCAGCAGTCGACAGGGAATCGGCGCTGGAAACACCATATATTTT. This encodes CASSRQGIGAGNTIYF.

V is TRBV24-1 and J is TRBJ2-3; D possibly corresponds to TRBD2 (5 bases). Looked up from germline, CDR1 is KGHDR and CDR2 is SFDVKD. The CDR3 has 15 residues. Deletions cut 4 bases from V and 3 bases from J, with 13 bases between. This CDR3 reads CATSDPGRGTDTQYF. CDR3 coding DNA: TGTGCCACCAGTGACCCCGGACGGGGAACAGATACGCAGTATTTT.

The genes are TRBV6-4 and TRBJ1-2; D may be TRBD1 (5 bases). With 7 bases removed from V and 6 bases from J, the gap between germline ends came to 21 bases. From germline, CDR1 is MRHNA and CDR2 SNTAGT. The CDR3 is made up of 15 amino acids. The CDR3 sequence is CASTRTAGTYDGYTF. The DNA for the CDR3 is TGTGCCAGCACTCGTACGGCGGGGACCTACGATGGCTACACCTTC.

The chain employs TRBV2 and TRBJ2-2; 11 bases align to TRBD2. The CDR3 sequence is 17 residues long. With 4 bases clipped from V and 4 bases from J, the junction kept 8 bases outside the gene matches. The germline CDR1 and CDR2 sequences are SNHLY and FYNNEI. In nucleotides, the CDR3 is TGTGCCAGCAGTGGGGGTAGCGGGAGGGCTGTCACCGGGGAGCTGTTTTTT. It encodes CASSGGSGRAVTGELFF.

This chain uses TRBV14 with TRBJ2-1; 9 nucleotides line up with TRBD2. The germline CDR1 and CDR2 sequences are SGHDN and FVKESK. V was pared by 4 bases and J by 7 bases, with 11 bases of the junction left unmatched. This CDR3 contains 16 residues. DNA for the CDR3: TGTGCCAGCAGCCCTAATAGCGGGAGTAAGGCGAATGAGCAGTTCTTC. Its protein is CASSPNSGSKANEQFF.

V gene TRBV14 combines with J gene TRBJ2-1, with TRBD2 identical over 7 bases. The CDR3 is made up of 15 amino acids. In germline, CDR1 is SGHDN, CDR2 FVKESK. Trimming cost V 3 bases and J 0 bases; bases outside gene matches: 2. This chain's CDR3 is CASSHWTSSYNEQFF. Written as DNA, the CDR3 is TGTGCCAGCAGCCATTGGACTAGCTCCTACAATGAGCAGTTCTTC.

The chain joins TRBV15 to TRBJ2-3; TRBD2 agrees at 9 bases. Germline CDR1 is LNHNV and CDR2 is YYDKDF (reference sequence). The CDR3 spans 15 residues. Germline trimming cut 5 bases from V and 3 bases from J; bases unmatched to any gene: 6. Here the CDR3 DNA reads TGTGCCACCAGCCTGGGGCTAGCGGGAACAGATACGCAGTATTTT. Translated, it gives CATSLGLAGTDTQYF.

The chain uses TRBV4-2 and TRBJ2-5; 8 bases are a match to TRBD2. CDR1 is LGHNA and CDR2 is YNFKEQ in the germline V gene. The CDR3 extends over 16 amino acids. J was trimmed by 3 bases and V by 0 bases; bases with no gene match: 6. DNA for the CDR3: TGTGCCAGCAGCCAAGAAGGCGGGAGGCGAGAAGAGACCCAGTACTTC. The encoded protein is CASSQEGGRREETQYF.

Here the CDR3 reads CASSLSRVGNSPLHF. CDR3 nucleotide sequence: TGTGCCAGCAGCCTCAGCAGGGTAGGGAATTCACCCCTCCACTTT. The J gene is TRBJ1-6, the V gene TRBV7-9; possibly TRBD1 for D (5 bases). Trimming took off 5 bases at V and 7 bases at J, with 15 bases between the two ends. This CDR3 has 15 amino acids. Germline CDR1 reads SEHNR; CDR2 reads FQNEAQ (reference sequence).

This chain joins TRBV6-5 and TRBJ1-2; 11 bases are a match to TRBD1. The CDR3 covers 14 residues. V was clipped by 6 bases and J by 4 bases; unmatched bases: 4. Germline V CDR1 and CDR2: MNHEY, SVGAGI. CDR3 bases: TGTGCCAGCAGCCGAGGACAGGGGGCCTATGGCTACACCTTC. This sequence encodes CASSRGQGAYGYTF.

The V call is TRBV7-9, the J call TRBJ1-3; a weak D match, TRBD1 (5 bases). The V and J ends lost 2 bases and 3 bases respectively, with 14 bases between them. Germline assignment: CDR1 SEHNR and CDR2 FQNEAQ (reference sequence). The CDR3 loop spans 16 amino acids. In DNA, the CDR3 is TGTGCCAGCAGCTTAAAGCCTACAAGGGGTGGAAACACCATATATTTT. Translated, it gives CASSLKPTRGGNTIYF. Full variable domain (remainder filled in from reference TRBV7-9 and TRBJ1-3): DTGVSQNPRHKITKRGQNVTFRCDPISEHNRLYWYRQTLGQGPEFLTYFQNEAQLEKSRLLSDRFSAERPKGSFSTLEIQRTEQGDSAMYLCASSLKPTRGGNTIYFGEGSWLTVV.

This clone was recorded a few times. DNA for the CDR3: TGTGCCAGCAGCTTAGTAGGGGCGGGAGGGCCTCGCGAGCAGTACTTC. This sequence encodes CASSLVGAGGPREQYF. The chain combines TRBV7-9 with TRBJ2-7; 9 positions match TRBD2. The CDR3 totals 16 residues. Trimming cost V 1 base and J 6 bases; bases outside gene matches: 10. The germline V gene has CDR1 SEHNR and CDR2 FQNEAQ (reference sequence). Drawing the rest from reference TRBV7-9 and TRBJ2-7, the complete variable domain is DTGVSQNPRHKITKRGQNVTFRCDPISEHNRLYWYRQTLGQGPEFLTYFQNEAQLEKSRLLSDRFSAERPKGSFSTLEIQRTEQGDSAMYLCASSLVGAGGPREQYFGPGTRLTVT.